This entry features one T cell receptor (beta chain) sequence. The antigen is not known. The CDR3 is 16 residues long. Germline V gene data show CDR1 as LGHNA and CDR2 as YSLEER. Losses at the gene ends were 0 bases for V and 5 bases for J; bases not matched to a gene: 8. TCRdb reanalysed the 5' RACE reads using MiXCR and keeps one entry per CDR3 protein. Among roughly 480,000 distinct CDR3 sequences listed, nearly 25% were seen once. The data derive from a study of T-cell memory formation after mild COVID-19. The study, taken as a whole, reports: Some SARS-CoV-2-responding clones were already detected in memory before infection.

This receptor was identified in an adult woman who had mild COVID-19 (a few samples of this study predate the infection). Cell type and time point are not known. The sequenced sample consisted of PBMCs or a T cell subset sorted from them (not recorded which). J is TRBJ2-3 and V is TRBV4-3, with 7 bases that match TRBD1. CDR3 residues: CASSQDGKGDRDTQYF. CDR3 DNA sequence: TGCGCCAGCAGCCAAGATGGGAAAGGGGACAGAGATACGCAGTATTTT.